What follows are 31 T cell receptor beta chains derived from one specimen sequenced in a study of Ad26.COV2.S vaccination and SARS-CoV-2 variants. Treatment specified: roughly 20 received Ad26.COV2.S at low or high dose, single or two shots; several received placebo; per-sample allocation not given. At day 63 after the first vaccine or placebo injection, samples were drawn. Data came from immunoSEQ multiplex PCR; TCRdb stores just in-frame clones and leaves some out. The sample holds a few hundred thousand clones, more than 75% seen once. The sample here was peripheral blood, taken in a trial of Ad26.COV2.S vaccine versus placebo. Receptors originate from a person between 18 and 60 years old who received the Ad26.COV2.S COVID-19 vaccine or a placebo.

The chain has TRBV7-3 and TRBJ2-3; 7 bases fit TRBD2. The V and J ends lost 4 bases and 6 bases, in that order; junction bases with no gene match: 10. The CDR3 extends over 15 amino acids. Per germline, CDR1 SGHTA and CDR2 FQGTGA. Here the CDR3 reads CASSSQGLVEDTQYF. The DNA for the CDR3 is TGTGCCAGCAGCTCCCAAGGACTAGTTGAGGATACGCAGTATTTT.

J is TRBJ2-1 and V is TRBV5-6; the match to TRBD2 covers 8 bases. The J segment lost 8 bases and the V segment lost 4 bases, leaving 8 bases of the junction unmatched. The CDR3 loop spans 14 amino acids. Germline V gene sequence: CDR1 SGHDT, CDR2 YYEEEE. The CDR3 protein is CASSQVAGYDEQFF. CDR3 sequence (DNA): TGTGCCAGCAGCCAGGTAGCGGGGTATGATGAGCAGTTCTTC.

This sequence joins TRBV7-9 and TRBJ2-7, with 8 bases that match TRBD1. Germline loops: CDR1 SEHNR, CDR2 FQNEAQ (reference sequence). J lost 3 bases, V lost 5 bases, and 6 bases had no gene match. The CDR3 contains 14 residues. The CDR3 loop is CASSVLTGDYEQYF. The CDR3, as DNA: TGTGCCAGCAGCGTCCTGACAGGGGACTACGAGCAGTACTTC.

The J gene is TRBJ1-4, the V gene TRBV5-1; TRBD1 agrees at 10 bases. Per the germline V gene, CDR1 is SGHRS and CDR2 is YFSETQ. This CDR3 has 17 residues. J lost 8 bases, V lost 7 bases, and 17 bases had no gene match. CDR3 loop: CASSTGPMTGGEEKLFF. The CDR3 DNA reads TGCGCCAGCTCTACGGGACCGATGACAGGGGGCGAAGAAAAACTGTTTTTT. The variable domain in full, with the rest retrieved from reference TRBV5-1 and TRBJ1-4, is KAGVTQTPRYLIKTRGQQVTLSCSPISGHRSVSWYQQTPGQGLQFLFEYFSETQRNKGNFPGRFSGRQFSNSRSEMNVSTLELGDSALYLCASSTGPMTGGEEKLFFGSGTQLSVL.

V gene TRBV9 combines with J gene TRBJ1-2, with TRBD1 as a possible D gene (6 bases). The germline CDR1 and CDR2 sequences are SGDLS and YYNGEE. This CDR3 has 14 amino acids. The germline V and J ends were trimmed by 4 bases and 5 bases, with 15 bases remaining between them. CDR3 sequence: CASSQSTGQYGYTF. CDR3 DNA: TGTGCCAGCAGCCAAAGTACCGGACAGTATGGCTACACCTTC.

The chain has TRBV14 and TRBJ2-7; D unclear. The CDR3 covers 16 residues. Germline V gene data show CDR1 as SGHDN and CDR2 as FVKESK. V lost 3 bases and J lost 1, with 16 bases in between. The CDR3 protein is CASSHSWVKASYEQYF. As DNA, the CDR3 is TGTGCCAGCAGCCATAGCTGGGTAAAAGCATCCTACGAGCAGTACTTC. Full variable domain (outside the CDR3, taken from reference TRBV14 and TRBJ2-7): EAGVTQFPSHSVIEKGQTVTLRCDPISGHDNLYWYRRVMGKEIKFLLHFVKESKQDESGMPNNRFLAERTGGTYSTLKVQPAELEDSGVYFCASSHSWVKASYEQYFGPGTRLTVT.

This clone appeared a single time. The CDR3 sequence is CAWSPSRNTGELFF. The DNA of the CDR3 is TGTGCCTGGAGTCCCTCCAGAAACACCGGGGAGCTGTTTTTT. The V call is TRBV30, the J call TRBJ2-2; D ambiguous. The CDR3 runs to 14 residues. Germline assignment: CDR1 GTSNPN and CDR2 SVGIG (reference sequence). The V end lost 2 bases, the J end lost 2 bases, and 9 bases lay between the germline ends.

This clone turned up a few times. J is TRBJ2-2 and V is TRBV5-5; no clear D gene. V lost 2 bases and J lost 4, with 3 bases in between. The CDR3 is 12 residues long. The germline CDR1 and CDR2 sequences are SGHKS and YYEKEE (reference sequence). CDR3 residues: CASSFGTGELFF. The CDR3 nucleotides read TGTGCCAGCAGCTTCGGCACCGGGGAGCTGTTTTTT.

This chain uses TRBV6-5 with TRBJ2-3, with D maybe TRBD1 (5 bases). Trimming stripped 8 bases from V and 8 bases from J, with 23 bases between. The CDR3 runs to 15 residues. Looked up from germline, CDR1 is MNHEY and CDR2 is SVGAGI. Here the CDR3 DNA reads TGTGCCAGCGCTCGACTCCAGGGTCAAGGTAGTACGCAGTATTTT. Residues: CASARLQGQGSTQYF.

V and J are TRBV30 and TRBJ2-7; TRBD1 matches 9 bases. Trimming cost V 2 bases and J 6 bases; bases outside gene matches: 5. The CDR3 covers 13 residues. CDR1 is GTSNPN, CDR2 SVGIG, per germline (reference sequence). In nucleotides, the CDR3 is TGTGCCTGGAGTCCATACAGGGGGCCCGAGCAGTACTTC. Translated, it gives CAWSPYRGPEQYF.

This clone was observed a few times. J is TRBJ1-4 and V is TRBV5-1, with D uncertain. V lost 1 base to trimming and J lost 0 bases, with 16 bases between them. The CDR3 extends over 18 amino acids. Germline lookup yields CDR1 SGHRS and CDR2 YFSETQ. CDR3 nucleotide sequence: TGCGCCAGCAGCTTGTTTGTCAGTACTCCTGCAACTAATGAAAAACTGTTTTTT. This sequence encodes CASSLFVSTPATNEKLFF.

This rearrangement joins TRBV4-3 to TRBJ2-2; the D is unclear. CDR3 length: 14 residues. Between the trimmed V and J ends, which lost 1 base and 4 bases, there was a span of 7 bases. Germline CDR1 reads LGHNA; CDR2 reads YSLEER. Written as DNA, the CDR3 is TGCGCCAGCAGCCAAGTCCCACCCACCGGGGAGCTGTTTTTT. Translated: CASSQVPPTGELFF.

The V call is TRBV9, the J call TRBJ2-5; D might be TRBD1 or TRBD2, each matching 7 bases. Between the trimmed V and J ends, which lost 0 bases and 3 bases, there was a span of 15 bases. Germline values: CDR1 SGDLS, CDR2 YYNGEE. The CDR3 runs 16 residues. DNA for the CDR3: TGTGCCAGCAGCGTAGAGGGGGGGACAGTTGAAGAGACCCAGTACTTC. This sequence encodes CASSVEGGTVEETQYF. Full variable domain (rest looked up from reference TRBV9 and TRBJ2-5): DSGVTQTPKHLITATGQRVTLRCSPRSGDLSVYWYQQSLDQGLQFLIQYYNGEERAKGNILERFSAQQFPDLHSELNLSSLELGDSALYFCASSVEGGTVEETQYFGPGTRLLVL.

The chain recombines TRBV10-3 with TRBJ1-2; D is undetermined. Germline V gene sequence: CDR1 ENHRY, CDR2 SYGVKD. This CDR3 spans 15 amino acids. V lost 6 bases and J 4 bases, leaving 18 bases between the germline ends. The CDR3 is CAIRPAPGPPYGYTF. CDR3 DNA: TGTGCCATCAGACCTGCCCCCGGGCCTCCCTATGGCTACACCTTC.

The chain couples TRBV2 to TRBJ2-5; TRBD2 agrees at 7 bases. The CDR3 runs 14 residues. The germline CDR1 and CDR2 sequences are SNHLY and FYNNEI. Trimming cost V 4 bases and J 5 bases; bases outside gene matches: 7. The CDR3 DNA follows: TGTGCCAGCAGTGGTCGTCGCGGGGGTGAGACCCAGTACTTC. It is translated as CASSGRRGGETQYF.

The J gene is TRBJ2-3, the V gene TRBV29-1; D may correspond to TRBD1 or TRBD2 (6 bases each). Trimming cost V 5 bases and J 4 bases, with 10 bases left between them. The V gene's germline CDR1 is SQVTM and CDR2 ANQGSEA. The CDR3 runs 12 residues. The CDR3 bases are TGCAGCGTTTACGGGGGCGCAGATACGCAGTATTTT. This codes for CSVYGGADTQYF.

This sequence joins TRBV21-1 and TRBJ2-2. TRBV21-1 is a known pseudogene. The CDR3 sequence is 16 residues long. The CDR3: CASSTRGLWGNGELFF. DNA for the CDR3: TGTGCCAGCAGCACCCGAGGTTTGTGGGGGAACGGGGAGCTGTTTTTT.

This chain joins TRBV5-6 and TRBJ1-5, with 7 nucleotides matching TRBD1. V shed 4 bases, J shed 4 bases, and the junction held 8 bases outside the gene matches. The CDR3 totals 15 residues. Germline V lookup: CDR1 SGHDT, CDR2 YYEEEE. This CDR3 is CASSMGQQENQPQHF. CDR3 DNA: TGTGCCAGCAGCATGGGACAGCAAGAAAATCAGCCCCAGCATTTT. The full variable domain, its missing parts supplied by reference TRBV5-6 and TRBJ1-5, is DAGVTQSPTHLIKTRGQQVTLRCSPKSGHDTVSWYQQALGQGPQFIFQYYEEEERQRGNFPDRFSGHQFPNYSSELNVNALLLGDSALYLCASSMGQQENQPQHFGDGTRLSIL.

The gene calls are TRBV20-1 and TRBJ1-1; possible D gene TRBD1, 6 bases. The V end lost 3 bases, the J end lost 5 bases, and 16 bases lay between the germline ends. Germline values: CDR1 DFQATT, CDR2 SNEGSKA (reference sequence). The CDR3 loop spans 14 amino acids. CDR3 nucleotides: TGCAGTGCTAGTGATGACAGGAGGTGGACTGAAGCTTTCTTT. This gives the protein CSASDDRRWTEAFF.

This chain's CDR3 is CASSIDRSWGNEQFF. Written as DNA, the CDR3 is TGTGCCAGCAGCATCGACAGGTCCTGGGGGAATGAGCAGTTCTTC. The chain combines TRBV7-2 with TRBJ2-1; maybe TRBD1 (6 bases). This CDR3 contains 15 residues. V dropped 5 bases and J dropped 7 bases, with 18 bases sitting between them. Germline loops: CDR1 SGHTA, CDR2 FQGNSA.

In this sample, this clone turned up once. CDR3 amino acids: CASSPSGSGPTGEQYF. For the CDR3, the DNA is TGTGCCAGCTCACCGTCCGGGTCGGGGCCCACAGGTGAGCAGTACTTC. This chain links TRBV18 with TRBJ2-7; D is tentatively TRBD1 or TRBD2 (5 bases each). Per the germline V gene, CDR1 is KGHSH and CDR2 is LQKENI. With 3 bases removed from V and 7 bases from J, the gap between germline ends came to 22 bases. This CDR3 contains 16 residues.

J is TRBJ1-1 and V is TRBV28; D uncertain. The length of the CDR3 is 13 residues. Trimming cost V 7 bases and J 6 bases, with 15 bases left between them. Germline V CDR1 and CDR2: MDHEN, SYDVKM. CDR3 loop: CASTPVRGAEAFF. DNA of the CDR3: TGTGCCAGCACCCCTGTCCGAGGCGCTGAAGCTTTCTTT.

The V gene is TRBV12-3 or TRBV12-4, the J gene TRBJ1-1, with a weak D call TRBD1 (6 bases). The CDR3 contains 13 residues. V was shortened by 6 bases and J by 7 bases, with 15 bases between the two germline ends. DNA for the CDR3: TGTGCCAGCAGCTCCGGGCCCAGGGGTGAAGCTTTCTTT. Its protein product is CASSSGPRGEAFF.

This clone was seen a single time. The chain uses TRBV6-2 or TRBV6-3 and TRBJ2-1; TRBD1 matches 8 bases. CDR1 and CDR2 from the germline V gene are MNHEY and SVGEGT. V dropped 6 bases and J dropped 3; count of bases not matched to a gene: 4. The CDR3 has 14 amino acids. CDR3 sequence: CASSPGTGYNEQFF. CDR3 DNA: TGTGCCAGCAGCCCTGGGACAGGCTACAATGAGCAGTTCTTC.

The chain recombines TRBV4-3 with TRBJ2-2, with 10 bases fitting TRBD1. Per the germline V gene, CDR1 is LGHNA and CDR2 is YSLEER. The length of the CDR3 is 16 residues. The V and J ends lost 4 bases and 5 bases, in that order; junction bases with no gene match: 7. CDR3 nucleotides: TGCGCCAGCAGCCCCCAAGGGGGACAGGGGACCGGGGAGCTGTTTTTT. It is translated as CASSPQGGQGTGELFF.

The genes are TRBV28 and TRBJ1-1; D remains unclear. The CDR3 runs to 14 residues. V dropped 4 bases and J dropped 4 bases, with 13 bases sitting between them. The germline V gene has CDR1 MDHEN and CDR2 SYDVKM. CDR3 nucleotide sequence: TGTGCCAGCAGTTCCGCCTCCACTGGCACTGAAGCTTTCTTT. Protein sequence: CASSSASTGTEAFF.

The chain's CDR3 is CASSRGHQNTEAFF. The CDR3 DNA reads TGTGCCAGCAGTCGAGGACACCAGAACACTGAAGCTTTCTTT. The chain couples TRBV6-2 or TRBV6-3 to TRBJ1-1; possibly TRBD1 for D (5 bases). The CDR3 contains 14 residues. Trimming cost V 5 bases and J 1 base, with 11 bases left between them. Germline CDR1 is MNHEY and CDR2 is SVGEGT.

This chain connects TRBV5-1 to TRBJ2-1, with D perhaps matching TRBD1 (6 bases). CDR3 size: 15 residues. Germline loops: CDR1 SGHRS, CDR2 YFSETQ. Trimming cost V 0 bases and J 2 bases, with 9 bases left between them. In DNA form, the CDR3 reads TGCGCCAGCAGCTTGGACAGGGCGACCTACAATGAGCAGTTCTTC. Protein product: CASSLDRATYNEQFF.

This chain joins TRBV5-6 and TRBJ2-7, with D unresolved. Trimming removed 1 base from V and 1 base from J, with 6 bases in between. CDR3 size: 13 residues. Germline values: CDR1 SGHDT, CDR2 YYEEEE. In DNA form, the CDR3 reads TGTGCCAGCAGCTTGTTGGGGTCCTACGAGCAGTACTTC. Its translation: CASSLLGSYEQYF.

This clone turned up a few times. The chain has TRBV27 and TRBJ1-2; possibly TRBD1 for D (5 bases). The V and J ends lost 4 bases and 0 bases respectively, with 15 bases between them. The V gene's germline CDR1 is MNHEY and CDR2 SMNVEV (reference sequence). CDR3 length: 16 amino acids. The CDR3 spells CASSSNPGPTNYGYTF. DNA of the CDR3: TGTGCCAGCAGTTCAAACCCGGGACCTACTAACTATGGCTACACCTTC.

The chain employs TRBV25-1 and TRBJ2-7; no reliable D call. CDR3 length equals 14 residues. CDR1 MGHDK and CDR2 SYGVNS come from the germline V gene. Trimming left V 3 bases short and J 3 bases short, with 12 bases between. The CDR3 DNA reads as TGTGCCAGCAGTGATCCCCGGGCCATCTACGAGCAGTACTTC. This translates into CASSDPRAIYEQYF.